This is a list of T cell receptor beta chains from one sample in a study of blood T cell repertoires in COVID-19. Data came from immunoSEQ multiplex PCR; TCRdb stores just in-frame clones and leaves some out. The data contain roughly 160,000 clones, 79% of them singletons. Sequenced input: PBMCs or T cells enriched from blood (not recorded which). These receptors were obtained from a woman in her seventies in a cohort exposed to, infected with or recovered from COVID-19 (not recorded which). The CDR3 runs from the conserved cysteine through the conserved F or W. The order of the fields is J gene, clone size, D gene, V gene, CDR3 protein, CDR3 DNA. D genes are given only for firm matches. Some rows have no size entry. The others give once, few or many, or a class for an expanded clone.

J: TRBJ2-1
size: -
D: TRBD2
V: TRBV7-9
CDR3: CASSSFFGTSRYNEQFF
DNA: TGTGCCAGCAGCTCCTTTTTCGGGACTAGTCGCTACAATGAGCAGTTCTTC

J: TRBJ2-1
size: -
D: TRBD2
V: TRBV19
CDR3: CASSMTGGNPYNEQFF
DNA: TGTGCCAGTAGTATGACGGGAGGGAACCCCTACAATGAGCAGTTCTTC

J: TRBJ1-6
size: -
D: -
V: TRBV7-9
CDR3: CASSPRDYNSPLHF
DNA: TGTGCCAGCAGCCCCAGGGACTATAATTCACCCCTCCACTTT

J: TRBJ2-2
size: -
D: -
V: TRBV5-6
CDR3: CASSDLGSLPTGELFF
DNA: TGTGCCAGCAGTGATCTCGGGAGTCTCCCGACCGGGGAGCTGTTTTTT

J: TRBJ1-6
size: few
D: -
V: TRBV18
CDR3: CASSPVTSYNSPLHF
DNA: TGTGCCAGCTCACCAGTAACATCCTATAATTCACCCCTCCACTTT

J: TRBJ2-5
size: -
D: TRBD1
V: TRBV5-4
CDR3: CASSDPGQGRETQYF
DNA: TGTGCCAGCAGCGACCCGGGACAGGGCCGGGAGACCCAGTACTTC

J: TRBJ2-1
size: -
D: TRBD2
V: TRBV7-8
CDR3: CASSRARGSVGGSYNEQFF
DNA: TGTGCCAGCAGCAGGGCTCGCGGGAGTGTTGGGGGCTCCTACAATGAGCAGTTCTTC

J: TRBJ2-1
size: few
D: -
V: TRBV13
CDR3: CASSFWGGEQFF
DNA: TGTGCCAGCAGCTTTTGGGGCGGTGAGCAGTTCTTC

J: TRBJ1-5
size: -
D: -
V: TRBV2
CDR3: CASSDRAGQPQHF
DNA: TGTGCCAGCAGTGACAGGGCCGGTCAGCCCCAGCATTTT

J: TRBJ2-1
size: -
D: TRBD1
V: TRBV24-1
CDR3: CATSDRDRGRNEQFF
DNA: TGTGCCACCAGTGACCGGGACAGGGGGCGGAATGAGCAGTTCTTC

J: TRBJ2-1
size: -
D: TRBD2
V: TRBV7-6
CDR3: CASSPPLLAGLAVSKQFF
DNA: TGTGCCAGCAGCCCCCCCTTGCTTGCGGGACTAGCGGTCTCTAAGCAGTTCTTC

J: TRBJ1-1
size: once
D: -
V: TRBV5-1
CDR3: CASSLVVGGDTEAFF
DNA: TGCGCCAGCAGCTTGGTCGTGGGAGGGGACACTGAAGCTTTCTTT

J: TRBJ2-1
size: -
D: TRBD2
V: TRBV7-2
CDR3: CASSLDGTSRNEQFF
DNA: TGTGCCAGCAGCTTAGATGGGACTAGTAGGAATGAGCAGTTCTTC

J: TRBJ2-3
size: -
D: -
V: TRBV6-5
CDR3: CASSYRTGIHTQYF
DNA: TGTGCCAGCAGTTACCGGACGGGAATCCATACGCAGTATTTT

J: TRBJ2-2
size: few
D: -
V: TRBV27
CDR3: CASSLAFRTGELFF
DNA: TGTGCCAGCTCGTTAGCGTTCAGAACCGGGGAGCTGTTTTTT

J: TRBJ2-3
size: -
D: -
V: TRBV11-1
CDR3: CASSVDYSTDTQYF
DNA: TGTGCCAGCAGCGTGGACTATTCCACAGATACGCAGTATTTT

J: TRBJ1-1
size: -
D: -
V: TRBV5-1
CDR3: CASSLGGSGGTEAFF
DNA: TGCGCCAGCAGCTTGGGGGGCAGTGGTGGCACTGAAGCTTTCTTT

J: TRBJ2-3
size: few
D: TRBD2
V: TRBV27
CDR3: CASKQPSGISTDTQYF
DNA: TGTGCCAGCAAACAGCCGAGCGGGATTAGCACAGATACGCAGTATTTT

J: TRBJ1-5
size: -
D: TRBD1
V: TRBV10-3
CDR3: CAISAGQGRGYSNQPQHF
DNA: TGTGCCATCAGTGCGGGACAGGGGAGGGGGTATAGCAATCAGCCCCAGCATTTT

J: TRBJ1-5
size: once
D: -
V: TRBV19
CDR3: CAGGVGRSNQPQHF
DNA: TGTGCCGGAGGCGTTGGACGCAGCAATCAGCCCCAGCATTTT

J: TRBJ1-3
size: -
D: -
V: TRBV9
CDR3: CASSGSRDISGNTIYF
DNA: TGTGCCAGCAGCGGGAGTAGGGACATCTCTGGAAACACCATATATTTT

J: TRBJ2-1
size: few
D: TRBD2
V: TRBV29-1
CDR3: CSVLSGSGEQFF
DNA: TGCAGCGTCCTTAGCGGGAGTGGTGAGCAGTTCTTC

J: TRBJ2-3
size: -
D: -
V: TRBV28
CDR3: CASSLSGGFTDTQYF
DNA: TGTGCCAGCAGTTTATCAGGGGGGTTCACAGATACGCAGTATTTT

J: TRBJ2-7
size: -
D: TRBD1
V: TRBV5-1
CDR3: CASSSRQGGTYEQYF
DNA: TGCGCCAGCAGCTCCCGACAGGGGGGAACCTACGAGCAGTACTTC

J: TRBJ2-7
size: -
D: TRBD2
V: TRBV7-2
CDR3: CASSLAGGRAEQYF
DNA: TGTGCCAGCAGCTTGGCGGGTGGGAGGGCTGAGCAGTACTTC

J: TRBJ2-7
size: -
D: -
V: TRBV27
CDR3: CASSLSNRGYYEQYF
DNA: TGTGCCAGCAGTTTATCGAATAGGGGATACTACGAGCAGTACTTC

J: TRBJ1-1
size: -
D: TRBD1
V: TRBV5-1
CDR3: CASSVGQATENTEAFF
DNA: TGCGCCAGCAGCGTGGGACAGGCGACGGAGAACACTGAAGCTTTCTTT

J: TRBJ1-2
size: -
D: -
V: TRBV2
CDR3: CASSPRGVRLADGYTF
DNA: TGTGCCAGCAGCCCCCGGGGGGTAAGGTTGGCGGATGGCTACACCTTC